This entry concerns a single T cell receptor beta chain. Measured with immunoSEQ multiplex PCR; TCRdb has only the in-frame clones, and not every one. The sample carries more than 90,000 clones, roughly 90% recorded once. The germline V gene encodes CDR1 SGHNT and CDR2 YYREEE (reference sequence). J lost 7 bases, V lost 1 base, and 3 bases had no gene match. CDR3 length: 13 residues. The record originates from a study of T cell changes during pregnancy in multiple sclerosis. The sequenced sample was peripheral blood, obtained in the first trimester of pregnancy. The clonotype originates from a female donor with multiple sclerosis, enrolled in a pregnancy study. The gene calls are TRBV5-4 and TRBJ1-1; 8 positions match TRBD1. This CDR3 reads CASSLRTGLEAFF. The CDR3 DNA is TGTGCCAGCAGCTTGCGGACAGGGCTTGAAGCTTTCTTT.